The 21 T cell receptor beta chains below were found in one sample sequenced in a study of beta chain features in type 1 diabetes. Every isolated RNA sample was fully reverse transcribed, so sequencing captured expressed TCRB transcripts. Generated by immunoSEQ multiplex PCR, the TCRdb table keeps only in-frame clones and is missing some. The profile shows about 340,000 clones, less than 9.5% of them singletons. The sample taken for sequencing was central memory CD4+ T cells from blood. The receptors derive from a young woman in good health.

This chain links TRBV19 with TRBJ2-1, with 8 bases identical to TRBD2. Trimming cost V 6 bases and J 10 bases; bases outside gene matches: 14. The germline V gene encodes CDR1 LNHDA and CDR2 SQIVND (reference sequence). The CDR3 has 15 residues. The CDR3 region has the DNA TGTGCCAGTAGCAGGCCGACGCTAGCGGGTCCCGAGCAGTTCTTC. It encodes CASSRPTLAGPEQFF.

Details on this clone: Other DNA sequences within the sample encode an identical CDR3. The chain joins TRBV4-2 to TRBJ2-3; D is possibly TRBD2 (5 bases). V was cut by 4 bases and J by 3 bases, with 11 bases left in between. CDR1 LGHNA and CDR2 YNFKEQ come from the germline V gene. The CDR3 totals 14 residues. The CDR3 DNA follows: TGTGCCAGCAGCCTGGACCGAGGGACAGATACGCAGTATTTT. Translation gives CASSLDRGTDTQYF.

This clone was seen a few times. V usage is TRBV29-1 and J usage is TRBJ2-1; 8 nucleotides align to TRBD2. The CDR3 is 14 residues long. J gave up 1 base and V 1 base, and 0 bases lay outside the gene matches. CDR1 is SQVTM and CDR2 is ANQGSEA in the germline V gene. The CDR3 is CSVEVAGSYNEQFF. The CDR3 DNA is TGCAGCGTTGAAGTAGCGGGATCCTACAATGAGCAGTTCTTC.

A few counts support this clone. The chain is built from TRBV10-3 and TRBJ2-2; 10 bases fit TRBD2. This CDR3 comprises 17 residues. Unmatched junction bases numbered 21, after V lost 10 bases and J lost 10 bases. Per the germline V gene, CDR1 is ENHRY and CDR2 is SYGVKD. CDR3 loop: CATAVGKAGGFFVELFF. The DNA for the CDR3 is TGTGCCACAGCGGTCGGGAAAGCGGGAGGGTTTTTCGTGGAGCTGTTTTTT.

CDR3 sequence (DNA): TGTGCCAGCACTCAGGGCTCCCCTGGAAACACCATATATTTT. It yields the protein CASTQGSPGNTIYF. This chain joins TRBV6-5 and TRBJ1-3, with D perhaps matching TRBD1 (5 bases). V lost 7 bases to trimming and J lost 2 bases, with 12 bases between them. Germline V lookup: CDR1 MNHEY, CDR2 SVGAGI. This CDR3 is 14 amino acids long.

There are many counts of this clone. This chain uses TRBV7-8 with TRBJ2-7; 7 bases fit TRBD1. Germline CDR1 SGHVS, CDR2 FQNEAQ. The CDR3 is made up of 13 amino acids. J lost 3 bases, V lost 5 bases, and 4 bases had no gene match. The CDR3 coding sequence is TGTGCCAGCAGCCGGGACAGAGTCTACGAGCAGTACTTC. Its translation: CASSRDRVYEQYF.

The CDR3 is CASSRQGWDQPQHF. CDR3 nucleotides: TGTGCCAGCAGCCGACAGGGTTGGGATCAGCCCCAGCATTTT. The chain recombines TRBV2 with TRBJ1-5; 7 positions agree with TRBD1. Germline lookup yields CDR1 SNHLY and CDR2 FYNNEI. V shed 6 bases and J 5 bases; nucleotides not matched to a gene: 7. CDR3 size: 14 residues.

The chain recombines TRBV10-1 with TRBJ1-1; TRBD1 is a possible D gene (5 bases). Trimming stripped 2 bases from V and 5 bases from J, with 21 bases between. Per the germline V gene, CDR1 is WNHNN and CDR2 is SYGVQD (reference sequence). CDR3 size: 17 residues. The CDR3 sequence is CASSERGRSYEGTEAFF. DNA for the CDR3: TGCGCCAGCAGTGAGCGGGGCAGGAGCTACGAGGGAACTGAAGCTTTCTTT.

There are a few counts of this clone. V gene TRBV7-2 combines with J gene TRBJ2-5; D may match TRBD1 or TRBD2 (5 bases each). Per germline, CDR1 SGHTA and CDR2 FQGNSA. This CDR3 spans 14 amino acids. The ends were cut back, 5 bases at V and 4 bases at J, with 14 bases in the middle. Here the CDR3 reads CASSPSRGGETQYF. The CDR3 DNA is TGTGCCAGCAGCCCGTCCCGGGGCGGAGAGACCCAGTACTTC.

This clone occurred a few times. This chain joins TRBV28 and TRBJ2-3, with 9 bases identical to TRBD2. Germline lookup yields CDR1 MDHEN and CDR2 SYDVKM. V trimming: 5 bases; J trimming: 6 bases; junction bases outside the gene matches: 0. This CDR3 spans 12 amino acids. The CDR3 bases are TGTGCCAGCAGTAGCGGGAGGGATACGCAGTATTTT. Residues: CASSSGRDTQYF.

This clone showed up just a few times. Other DNA sequences within the sample encode an identical CDR3. This sequence joins TRBV7-9 and TRBJ2-6; perhaps TRBD1 as D (6 bases). Germline CDR1 is SEHNR and CDR2 is FQNEAQ (reference sequence). The ends were cut back, 5 bases at V and 4 bases at J, with 12 bases in the middle. The CDR3 has 15 amino acids. This chain's CDR3 is CASSNYRAGANVLTF. DNA of the CDR3: TGTGCCAGCAGCAACTACAGGGCCGGGGCCAACGTCCTGACTTTC.

The rearrangement links TRBV19 to TRBJ2-4, with TRBD2 matching over 9 bases. Germline-derived CDR1 and CDR2 are LNHDA and SQIVND (reference sequence). The CDR3 has 15 residues. The V segment lost 0 bases and the J segment 7 bases; nucleotides outside the gene matches: 4. This chain's CDR3 is CASSIDGLARNIQYF. Here the CDR3 DNA reads TGTGCCAGTAGTATAGATGGACTAGCGAGGAACATTCAGTACTTC.

The J gene is TRBJ1-4, the V gene TRBV4-3, with D maybe TRBD1 (6 bases). CDR1 and CDR2 from the germline V gene are LGHNA and YSLEER. The CDR3 has 15 amino acids. V was pared by 0 bases and J by 5 bases, with 10 bases between. CDR3 protein: CASSQDRGGNEKLFF. In DNA, the CDR3 is TGCGCCAGCAGCCAAGATAGAGGGGGAAATGAAAAACTGTTTTTT.

The rearrangement links TRBV9 to TRBJ2-5; no definite D call. V lost 1 base and J lost 4, with 8 bases in between. The V gene's germline CDR1 is SGDLS and CDR2 YYNGEE. The CDR3 length is 13 residues. CDR3 loop: CASSVTPRETQYF. In DNA, the CDR3 is TGTGCCAGCAGCGTAACCCCGCGAGAGACCCAGTACTTC.

A few counts support this clone. This chain joins TRBV28 and TRBJ1-3; D is ambiguous. V shed 7 bases and J shed 0 bases, with 13 bases lying between them. This CDR3 has 15 amino acids. Germline values: CDR1 MDHEN, CDR2 SYDVKM. CDR3 coding DNA: TGTGCCAGCACTACGGCCGGAAACTCTGGAAACACCATATATTTT. It encodes CASTTAGNSGNTIYF.

This clone came up a few times. The genes are TRBV11-3 and TRBJ2-3; TRBD1 agrees at 9 bases. CDR3 length: 14 residues. V was pared by 6 bases and J by 4 bases, with 5 bases of the junction left unmatched. Germline V CDR1 and CDR2: SGHNT, YENEEA. For the CDR3, the DNA is TGTGCCAGCAGTCGGGGACAGGGTTCAGATACGCAGTATTTT. Residues: CASSRGQGSDTQYF.

The chain employs TRBV7-8 and TRBJ1-6, with D possibly TRBD1 on 5 matching bases. V was clipped by 5 bases and J by 1 base, with 15 bases between them. The germline V gene has CDR1 SGHVS and CDR2 FQNEAQ. The CDR3 covers 17 residues. Here the CDR3 DNA reads TGTGCCAGCAGCCTGACATGGGGGTATTCCTATAATTCACCCCTCCACTTT. Translating it yields CASSLTWGYSYNSPLHF.

This clone was detected many times. The chain employs TRBV7-9 and TRBJ2-3; maybe TRBD2 (6 bases). V was pared by 0 bases and J by 7 bases, with 14 bases between. Germline assignment: CDR1 SEHNR and CDR2 FQNEAQ (reference sequence). The CDR3 sequence is 15 residues long. In DNA, the CDR3 is TGTGCCAGCAGCTTAGCTAGCGGAGGGTGGAATACGCAGTATTTT. This translates into CASSLASGGWNTQYF.

In the case of this clone: Different DNA sequences within this sample yield the same CDR3. The chain combines TRBV7-9 with TRBJ2-2; D remains ambiguous. CDR1 is SEHNR and CDR2 is FQNEAQ in the germline V gene (reference sequence). With 6 bases removed from V and 4 bases from J, the gap between germline ends came to 3 bases. This CDR3 comprises 11 residues. The CDR3 DNA follows: TGTGCCAGCAGTTTCACCGGGGAGCTGTTTTTT. Encoded protein: CASSFTGELFF.

The V and J genes are TRBV4-2 and TRBJ2-7; perhaps TRBD1 as D (6 bases). CDR3 length equals 12 residues. V shed 5 bases and J shed 3 bases, with 8 bases lying between them. The germline V gene has CDR1 LGHNA and CDR2 YNFKEQ. The DNA for the CDR3 is TGTGCCAGCAGCTTGGACAGCTACGAGCAGTACTTC. Its translation is CASSLDSYEQYF.

This clone showed up just a few times. This chain uses TRBV6-5 with TRBJ1-3; D might be TRBD1 (6 bases). The CDR3 is made up of 15 amino acids. From germline, CDR1 is MNHEY and CDR2 SVGAGI. Trimming cost V 3 bases and J 2 bases, with 11 bases left between them. CDR3 nucleotides: TGTGCCAGCAGTTATTCGGGGGACACTGGAAACACCATATATTTT. Its translation is CASSYSGDTGNTIYF.